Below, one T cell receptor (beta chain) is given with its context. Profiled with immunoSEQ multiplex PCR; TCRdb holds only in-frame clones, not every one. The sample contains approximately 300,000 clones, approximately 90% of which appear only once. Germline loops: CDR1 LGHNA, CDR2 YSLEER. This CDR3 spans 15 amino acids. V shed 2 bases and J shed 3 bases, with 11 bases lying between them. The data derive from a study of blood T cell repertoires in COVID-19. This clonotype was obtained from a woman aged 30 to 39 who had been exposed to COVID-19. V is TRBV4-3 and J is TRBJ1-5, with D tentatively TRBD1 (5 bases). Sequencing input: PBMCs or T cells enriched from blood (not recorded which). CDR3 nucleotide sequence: TGCGCCAGCAGCCAATCCATGGGGCACAATCAGCCCCAGCATTTT. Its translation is CASSQSMGHNQPQHF.